Listed below are T cell receptor beta chains from one sample, sequenced in a study of blood T cell repertoires in COVID-19. Measured with immunoSEQ multiplex PCR; TCRdb has only the in-frame clones, and not every one. Of about 170,000 clones in the sample, approximately 86% were seen once. The sequencing sample was made of peripheral blood. These receptors were obtained from an elderly woman with COVID-19, enrolled during active disease. Both conserved end residues are part of each CDR3. The order of the fields is D gene, J gene, V gene, clone size, CDR3 DNA, CDR3 protein. D genes are given only for firm matches. For some rows the clone size is stated as once, few or many, or as a class when expanded; others skip it.

d_call: -; j_call: TRBJ2-1; v_call: TRBV6-1; clone_size: -; cdr3_nt: TGTGCCAGCAGTGAAGGCAAACAGCCAAATGAGCAGTTCTTC; cdr3_aa: CASSEGKQPNEQFF
d_call: TRBD2; j_call: TRBJ2-3; v_call: TRBV9; clone_size: -; cdr3_nt: TGTGCCAGCAGCCCGACTAGCGGCACAGATACGCAGTATTTT; cdr3_aa: CASSPTSGTDTQYF
d_call: TRBD2; j_call: TRBJ2-5; v_call: TRBV5-8; clone_size: once; cdr3_nt: TGTGCCAGCAGCATTCGGGGGAGGGGACCATTGGAGACCCAGTACTTC; cdr3_aa: CASSIRGRGPLETQYF
d_call: -; j_call: TRBJ2-3; v_call: TRBV19; clone_size: -; cdr3_nt: TGTGCCAGTAGTATAGGGGGCGGGGCAGATACGCAGTATTTT; cdr3_aa: CASSIGGGADTQYF
d_call: -; j_call: TRBJ1-2; v_call: TRBV7-9; clone_size: -; cdr3_nt: TGTGCCAGCAGCCTGGACAGATATGGCTACACCTTC; cdr3_aa: CASSLDRYGYTF
d_call: -; j_call: TRBJ1-2; v_call: TRBV3-1/TRBV3-2; clone_size: once; cdr3_nt: TGTGCCAGCCTGGGAGGTATGGCCTATGGCTACACCTTC; cdr3_aa: CASLGGMAYGYTF
d_call: -; j_call: TRBJ1-3; v_call: TRBV4-3; clone_size: -; cdr3_nt: TGCGCCAGCAGCCAAGACCCCAGACAGAGCTCTGGAAACACCATATATTTT; cdr3_aa: CASSQDPRQSSGNTIYF
d_call: TRBD2; j_call: TRBJ2-5; v_call: TRBV5-1; clone_size: -; cdr3_nt: TGCGCCAGCAGCTTGGGAAGCGGGAGATTGGAGACCCAGTACTTC; cdr3_aa: CASSLGSGRLETQYF
d_call: TRBD1; j_call: TRBJ1-4; v_call: TRBV9; clone_size: -; cdr3_nt: TGTGCCAGCAGCCCTAGGACAGGGGGTGAAACTAATGAAAAACTGTTTTTT; cdr3_aa: CASSPRTGGETNEKLFF
d_call: TRBD2; j_call: TRBJ2-3; v_call: TRBV6-4; clone_size: few; cdr3_nt: TGTGCCAGCAGTGTACTAGCGGGAACCGCAGATACGCAGTATTTT; cdr3_aa: CASSVLAGTADTQYF
d_call: TRBD1; j_call: TRBJ1-4; v_call: TRBV7-2; clone_size: -; cdr3_nt: TGTGCCAGCAGCTTAGGGGCAGGGGGCACTAATGAAAAACTGTTTTTT; cdr3_aa: CASSLGAGGTNEKLFF
d_call: -; j_call: TRBJ2-7; v_call: TRBV6-2/TRBV6-3; clone_size: -; cdr3_nt: TGTGCCAGCAGTTACTCGACGGGGGAGCAGTACTTC; cdr3_aa: CASSYSTGEQYF
d_call: -; j_call: TRBJ2-7; v_call: TRBV5-1; clone_size: -; cdr3_nt: TGCGCCAGCAGCTTGGGAACACACAGTTACGAGCAGTACTTC; cdr3_aa: CASSLGTHSYEQYF
d_call: -; j_call: TRBJ2-2; v_call: TRBV5-1; clone_size: -; cdr3_nt: TGCGCCAGCAGCTCGGGCAGGGGCCTATCCGGGGAGCTGTTTTTT; cdr3_aa: CASSSGRGLSGELFF
d_call: -; j_call: TRBJ2-1; v_call: TRBV2; clone_size: -; cdr3_nt: TGTGCCAGCAGTGGGCTGAATGAGCAGTTCTTC; cdr3_aa: CASSGLNEQFF
d_call: -; j_call: TRBJ2-7; v_call: TRBV3-1/TRBV3-2; clone_size: once; cdr3_nt: TGTGCCAGCAGCCAGCCGGGACGCACGGGACTGCAGTACTTC; cdr3_aa: CASSQPGRTGLQYF
d_call: TRBD2; j_call: TRBJ2-5; v_call: TRBV7-8; clone_size: -; cdr3_nt: TGTGCCAGCAGCCCGGCTAGCGGGTCGATGGGAGAGACCCAGTACTTC; cdr3_aa: CASSPASGSMGETQYF
d_call: TRBD1; j_call: TRBJ2-3; v_call: TRBV3-1/TRBV3-2; clone_size: -; cdr3_nt: TGTGCCAGCAGCCAAACGACAGGGGGTGGCACAGATACGCAGTATTTT; cdr3_aa: CASSQTTGGGTDTQYF
d_call: -; j_call: TRBJ2-7; v_call: TRBV18; clone_size: -; cdr3_nt: TGTGCCAGCTCACCCCCCAGAGGGAACTACGAGCAGTACTTC; cdr3_aa: CASSPPRGNYEQYF
d_call: -; j_call: TRBJ1-4; v_call: TRBV7-9; clone_size: few; cdr3_nt: TGTGCCAGCAGCTTAAGGACCGGGGGAAGTGAAAAACTGTTTTTT; cdr3_aa: CASSLRTGGSEKLFF
d_call: TRBD1; j_call: TRBJ2-1; v_call: TRBV5-1; clone_size: -; cdr3_nt: TGCGCCAGCAGCTTGGAACAGGGGTCCTACAATGAGCAGTTCTTC; cdr3_aa: CASSLEQGSYNEQFF
d_call: -; j_call: TRBJ2-7; v_call: TRBV27; clone_size: -; cdr3_nt: TGTGCCAGCAGTTTATTGACCAGGGCCTACGAGCAGTACTTC; cdr3_aa: CASSLLTRAYEQYF
d_call: -; j_call: TRBJ1-3; v_call: TRBV7-9; clone_size: -; cdr3_nt: TGTGCCAGCAGCTTGAGTATCTCTGGAAACACCATATATTTT; cdr3_aa: CASSLSISGNTIYF
d_call: TRBD1; j_call: TRBJ2-7; v_call: TRBV4-3; clone_size: -; cdr3_nt: TGCGCCAGCAGCCGTACAGGGGGCCTCGAGCAGTACTTC; cdr3_aa: CASSRTGGLEQYF
d_call: -; j_call: TRBJ1-1; v_call: TRBV12-3/TRBV12-4; clone_size: -; cdr3_nt: TGTGCCAGCAGTTTGACCCCCGGGATGGCGGTTTTT; cdr3_aa: CASSLTPGMAVF
d_call: TRBD2; j_call: TRBJ2-7; v_call: TRBV4-3; clone_size: -; cdr3_nt: TGCGCCAGCAGCCAAGCGGTCAGCGGGAGTGACTACGAGCAGTACTTC; cdr3_aa: CASSQAVSGSDYEQYF
d_call: -; j_call: TRBJ1-5; v_call: TRBV2; clone_size: -; cdr3_nt: TGTGCCAGCAGTGAAGAAGGGAGAGGCCAGCCCCAGCATTTT; cdr3_aa: CASSEEGRGQPQHF
d_call: -; j_call: TRBJ1-1; v_call: TRBV27; clone_size: -; cdr3_nt: TGTGCCAGCAGTTTGGGGGGGGATCTGAACACTGAAGCTTTCTTT; cdr3_aa: CASSLGGDLNTEAFF
d_call: -; j_call: TRBJ1-4; v_call: TRBV2; clone_size: -; cdr3_nt: TGTGCCAGCTCGCAGGATGGTGAAAAACTGTTTTTT; cdr3_aa: CASSQDGEKLFF
d_call: TRBD1; j_call: TRBJ1-5; v_call: TRBV5-5; clone_size: -; cdr3_nt: TGTGCCAGCAGCTTGGGACAGGGCAACAATCAGCCCCAGCATTTT; cdr3_aa: CASSLGQGNNQPQHF
d_call: -; j_call: TRBJ2-1; v_call: TRBV7-8; clone_size: -; cdr3_nt: TGTGCCAGCAGCCGAGATCGGGGAAACCCCAATGAGCAGTTCTTC; cdr3_aa: CASSRDRGNPNEQFF
d_call: TRBD2; j_call: TRBJ2-5; v_call: TRBV7-2; clone_size: -; cdr3_nt: TGTGCCAGCAGCCCTAGCGGGGGGGGCCAAGAGACCCAGTACTTC; cdr3_aa: CASSPSGGGQETQYF
d_call: -; j_call: TRBJ1-2; v_call: TRBV2; clone_size: -; cdr3_nt: TGTGCCAGCAGTGGCCAGACAGTCTACTATGGCTACACCTTC; cdr3_aa: CASSGQTVYYGYTF
d_call: -; j_call: TRBJ1-4; v_call: TRBV10-3; clone_size: once; cdr3_nt: TGTGCCATCAGTAACAGCCTTAATGAAAAACTGTTTTTT; cdr3_aa: CAISNSLNEKLFF
d_call: TRBD2; j_call: TRBJ2-7; v_call: TRBV5-1; clone_size: -; cdr3_nt: TGCGCCAGCAGTCTCTCTTTGTCGGGAGGGCCGGGCGAGCAGTACTTC; cdr3_aa: CASSLSLSGGPGEQYF
d_call: -; j_call: TRBJ2-7; v_call: TRBV5-4; clone_size: few; cdr3_nt: TGTGCCAGCAGATCAAGCGGGCGGCCCTACGAGCAGTACTTC; cdr3_aa: CASRSSGRPYEQYF
d_call: TRBD1; j_call: TRBJ1-2; v_call: TRBV19; clone_size: -; cdr3_nt: TGTGCCAGTAGTATGGGGACAGGGTACTATGGCTACACCTTC; cdr3_aa: CASSMGTGYYGYTF
d_call: TRBD1; j_call: TRBJ2-7; v_call: TRBV18; clone_size: -; cdr3_nt: TGTGCCAGCTCAAAGGGGACAGGGGGCGACTACGAGCAGTACTTC; cdr3_aa: CASSKGTGGDYEQYF
d_call: -; j_call: TRBJ1-4; v_call: TRBV5-1; clone_size: -; cdr3_nt: TGCGCCAGCAGCCAACAGGGACTACAGGAAAAACTGTTTTTT; cdr3_aa: CASSQQGLQEKLFF
d_call: -; j_call: TRBJ2-2; v_call: TRBV27; clone_size: -; cdr3_nt: TGTGCCAGCAGTTTCGTTAGGGGTGGGGAGCTGTTTTTT; cdr3_aa: CASSFVRGGELFF
d_call: TRBD1; j_call: TRBJ1-2; v_call: TRBV11-2; clone_size: -; cdr3_nt: TGTGCCAGCAGCCCCGGGACAGGGGTTGCGGCCGCGAGGGGCTACACCTTC; cdr3_aa: CASSPGTGVAAARGYTF
d_call: -; j_call: TRBJ1-2; v_call: TRBV18; clone_size: -; cdr3_nt: TGTGCCAGCTCACCCACACCCGAGACATATGGCTACACCTTC; cdr3_aa: CASSPTPETYGYTF
d_call: TRBD1; j_call: TRBJ1-1; v_call: TRBV10-3; clone_size: -; cdr3_nt: TGTGCCATCAGTGAGTCGGGACAGGCGGCGGGAGAAGCTTTCTTT; cdr3_aa: CAISESGQAAGEAFF
d_call: TRBD1; j_call: TRBJ2-7; v_call: TRBV5-4; clone_size: -; cdr3_nt: TGTGCCAGCAGCCTAGGACAGGGGGCGCCTGAGCAGTACTTC; cdr3_aa: CASSLGQGAPEQYF
d_call: TRBD1; j_call: TRBJ1-2; v_call: TRBV2; clone_size: -; cdr3_nt: TGTGCCAGCAGTGGAGGGACAGGGGGCTTCTATGGCTACACCTTC; cdr3_aa: CASSGGTGGFYGYTF
d_call: TRBD2; j_call: TRBJ2-7; v_call: TRBV5-1; clone_size: -; cdr3_nt: TGCGCCAGCAGCTCCGACACTAGCGGGAGTCGCTACGAGCAGTACTTC; cdr3_aa: CASSSDTSGSRYEQYF
d_call: TRBD1; j_call: TRBJ1-2; v_call: TRBV5-8; clone_size: -; cdr3_nt: TGTGCCAGCAGCTCAGGACAGGGCTATGGCTACACCTTC; cdr3_aa: CASSSGQGYGYTF
d_call: TRBD1; j_call: TRBJ1-3; v_call: TRBV25-1; clone_size: -; cdr3_nt: TGTGCCAGCAGTGATCGGACAGGGACGGCGAAAGGAAACACCATATATTTT; cdr3_aa: CASSDRTGTAKGNTIYF
d_call: -; j_call: TRBJ1-2; v_call: TRBV6-5; clone_size: -; cdr3_nt: TGTGCCAGCAGTTACCGGGGGGCGCGGTATGGCTACACCTTC; cdr3_aa: CASSYRGARYGYTF
d_call: TRBD1; j_call: TRBJ2-7; v_call: TRBV12-3/TRBV12-4; clone_size: -; cdr3_nt: TGTGCCACAAAGAAGGGGGCCTCCTACGAGCAGTACTTC; cdr3_aa: CATKKGASYEQYF
d_call: -; j_call: TRBJ2-7; v_call: TRBV28; clone_size: -; cdr3_nt: TGTGCCAGCAGTTTACTACAGGCCTACGAGCAGTACTTC; cdr3_aa: CASSLLQAYEQYF
d_call: TRBD1; j_call: TRBJ2-4; v_call: TRBV7-9; clone_size: -; cdr3_nt: TGTGCCAGCAGCCCGGGACAGTGGAACATTCAGTACTTC; cdr3_aa: CASSPGQWNIQYF
d_call: TRBD2; j_call: TRBJ2-4; v_call: TRBV11-1; clone_size: -; cdr3_nt: TGTGCCAGCAGCCTTACTAGCGGTTTAGCCAAAAACATTCAGTACTTC; cdr3_aa: CASSLTSGLAKNIQYF
d_call: TRBD1; j_call: TRBJ2-5; v_call: TRBV2; clone_size: -; cdr3_nt: TGTGCCAGCAGGAAGGACAGGGGAGGGGAGACCCAGTACTTC; cdr3_aa: CASRKDRGGETQYF
d_call: -; j_call: TRBJ2-1; v_call: TRBV29-1; clone_size: -; cdr3_nt: TGCAGCGTTGAAGGCGGGATTACCTACAATGAGCAGTTCTTC; cdr3_aa: CSVEGGITYNEQFF